This T cell receptor beta chain was captured in a study of blood T cell repertoires in COVID-19. Turning to the study itself: Acute-phase and convalescent COVID-19 samples originated in the United States, Italy and Spain. PBMCs, B-cell-depleted T cells, or T cells were the source of the cDNA or gDNA that made up the material.

As handled by the study authors: Quantification of nucleated cells was approximated via reference gene primer amplification. Sequencing was performed with immunoSEQ multiplex PCR; in TCRdb, only in-frame clones are kept and a portion is missing. For V, J and clone size, that table is used; D and trimming come from the DNA. Of 68,000 or so clones listed, 89% are singletons. The CDR3 length is 13 residues. Germline CDR1 and CDR2: SNHLY and FYNNEI. Trimming stripped 2 bases from V and 7 bases from J, with 9 bases between. Material: peripheral blood. V usage is TRBV2 and J usage is TRBJ2-1, with D unresolved. This receptor was taken from a man aged 50 to 60 with active COVID-19. CDR3 coding DNA: TGTGCCAGCAGTGAACGTAGTTTAAATGAGCAGTTCTTC. Its translation: CASSERSLNEQFF.